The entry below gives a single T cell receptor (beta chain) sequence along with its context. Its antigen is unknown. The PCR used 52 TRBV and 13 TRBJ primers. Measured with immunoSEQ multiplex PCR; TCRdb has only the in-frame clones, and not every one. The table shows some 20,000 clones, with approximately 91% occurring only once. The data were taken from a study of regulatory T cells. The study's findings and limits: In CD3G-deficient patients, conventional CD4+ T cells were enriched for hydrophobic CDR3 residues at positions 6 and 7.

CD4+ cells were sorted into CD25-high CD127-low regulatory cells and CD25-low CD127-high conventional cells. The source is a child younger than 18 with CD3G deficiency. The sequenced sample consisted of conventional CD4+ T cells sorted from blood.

The CDR3 region has the DNA TGTGCCAGCAGTTTATACGGCGAGCAGTACTTC. As protein: CASSLYGEQYF. This chain uses TRBV28 with TRBJ2-5; D is undetermined. The end of the DNA is better explained by TRBJ2-7, so the J call may be wrong. Germline lookup yields CDR1 MDHEN and CDR2 SYDVKM. The CDR3 spans 11 residues.